These 8 T cell receptor beta chains originate from one sample sequenced in a study of T cell responses to AZD1222 COVID-19 vaccine. The protocol was immunoSEQ multiplex PCR, while the TCRdb copy is restricted to in-frame clones and leaves out a portion. The sample shows around 85,000 clones, approximately 86% of them seen only once. The starting material was peripheral blood, obtained on day 0 of AZD1222 vaccination. These receptors came from an adult in good health.

This clone occurred once. The CDR3 nucleotides read TGTGCCAGCAGTATAAGCCTTGAAGCTTTCTTT. Residues: CASSISLEAFF. This sequence joins TRBV11-3 and TRBJ1-1; D unresolved. V gave up 6 bases and J gave up 7 bases, with 9 bases separating them. Germline values: CDR1 SGHNT, CDR2 YENEEA. The CDR3 runs 11 residues.

The chain couples TRBV11-3 to TRBJ2-5; TRBD1 might be the D (6 bases). V lost 4 bases to trimming and J lost 5 bases, with 11 bases between them. The CDR3 extends over 13 amino acids. Germline lookup yields CDR1 SGHNT and CDR2 YENEEA. Here the CDR3 reads CASSSQGMETQYF. In DNA, the CDR3 is TGTGCCAGCAGCTCACAGGGAATGGAGACCCAGTACTTC.

This chain uses TRBV4-2 with TRBJ1-1; TRBD1 might be the D (5 bases). Deletions cut 6 bases from V and 3 bases from J, with 17 bases between. CDR1 is LGHNA, CDR2 YNFKEQ, per germline. There are 15 residues in the CDR3. The CDR3 is CASRPGDGRDTEAFF. The CDR3 nucleotides are TGTGCCAGCAGACCCGGGGACGGGAGGGACACTGAAGCTTTCTTT.

This clone came up a few times. The J gene is TRBJ1-2, the V gene TRBV29-1; the match to TRBD1 covers 7 bases. The germline gives CDR1 SQVTM, CDR2 ANQGSEA. The CDR3 sequence is 15 residues long. The J segment lost 1 base and the V segment lost 5 bases, leaving 10 bases of the junction unmatched. The CDR3 sequence is CSVNDRASLNYGYTF. CDR3 DNA sequence: TGCAGCGTTAATGACAGGGCATCGCTTAACTATGGCTACACCTTC.

The J gene is TRBJ2-1, the V gene TRBV6-5; 8 nucleotides line up with TRBD2. This CDR3 is built from 13 residues. The J segment lost 9 bases and the V segment lost 6 bases, leaving 7 bases of the junction unmatched. Germline V gene sequence: CDR1 MNHEY, CDR2 SVGAGI. The CDR3 region has the DNA TGTGCCAGCAGGGCCCAAGCGGGGGCTGAGCAGTTCTTC. Its protein product is CASRAQAGAEQFF.

This chain joins TRBV7-9 and TRBJ1-4; D is unclear. The CDR3 runs 14 residues. V was clipped by 6 bases and J by 8 bases, with 16 bases between them. From germline, CDR1 is SEHNR and CDR2 FQNEAQ (reference sequence). CDR3 nucleotide sequence: TGTGCCAGCAGTCGCAAGGATAATGTGGAAAAACTGTTTTTT. Protein: CASSRKDNVEKLFF. The full variable domain, in which reference TRBV7-9 and TRBJ1-4 provide the parts outside the CDR3, is DTGVSQNPRHKITKRGQNVTFRCDPISEHNRLYWYRQTLGQGPEFLTYFQNEAQLEKSRLLSDRFSAERPKGSFSTLEIQRTEQGDSAMYLCASSRKDNVEKLFFGSGTQLSVL.

V gene TRBV10-2 combines with J gene TRBJ1-1, with 7 bases matching TRBD1. CDR3 size: 16 residues. With 7 bases clipped from V and 5 bases from J, the junction kept 16 bases outside the gene matches. Looked up from germline, CDR1 is WSHSY and CDR2 is SAAADI. The chain's CDR3 is CASIDRARVLGTEAFF. The CDR3 nucleotides read TGCGCCAGCATAGACAGGGCCCGGGTTTTGGGGACTGAAGCTTTCTTT.

This clone came up a few times. This chain joins TRBV5-1 and TRBJ1-6; D is uncertain. Germline values: CDR1 SGHRS, CDR2 YFSETQ. With 0 bases removed from V and 9 bases from J, the gap between germline ends came to 13 bases. This CDR3 contains 15 residues. CDR3 sequence: CASSLAAGDGSPLHF. The CDR3 region has the DNA TGCGCCAGCAGCTTGGCCGCCGGGGATGGTTCACCCCTCCACTTT.